Listed below are T cell receptor beta chains from one sample, sequenced in a study of cytomegalovirus exposure and HLA in healthy donors. Sequenced by immunoSEQ multiplex PCR; TCRdb stores in-frame clones only, minus some. The data contain 170,000 or so clones, roughly 77% of them singletons. Sequenced sample: PBMCs. Receptors originate from a woman between 45 and 60 years old in good health and CMV-seropositive. Both conserved end residues are part of each CDR3. D genes are given only for firm matches. Size values are once, few and many counts, or a class for expanded clones, and some rows have none.

clone size	D gene	V gene	J gene	CDR3 DNA	CDR3 protein
-	-	TRBV5-5	TRBJ1-1	TGTGCCAGCAGCTTGGTAGCCGAAGCTTTCTTT	CASSLVAEAFF
-	TRBD2	TRBV7-9	TRBJ2-1	TGTTCCAGCAGCCCCGGGCGGGGGAGGGCCTCCTGGTCCTACAATGAGCAGTTCTTC	CSSSPGRGRASWSYNEQFF
-	TRBD2	TRBV4-3	TRBJ2-5	TGCGCCAGCAGCCAAGGGCTAACCAGCGGGAGTTTGCGCGAGACCCAGTACTTC	CASSQGLTSGSLRETQYF
-	-	TRBV5-3	TRBJ1-2	TGTGCCAGAAGCTTTCATCCTCTAGGACATATTGTCGATGGCTACACCTTC	CARSFHPLGHIVDGYTF
-	-	TRBV7-9	TRBJ2-4	TGTTCCAGCAGCTGGGGGGTAGCCAAAAACATTCAGTACTTC	CSSSWGVAKNIQYF
once	-	TRBV7-2	TRBJ1-5	TGTGCCAGCAGCTTAGGTGGGGGGCAGCCCCAGCATTTT	CASSLGGGQPQHF
-	TRBD2	TRBV19	TRBJ2-1	TGTGCCAGTAGTATTGGTGGGACTAGCGGGACGATTGAGCAGTTCTTC	CASSIGGTSGTIEQFF
-	-	TRBV11-2	TRBJ1-2	TGTGCCAGCAGCTTTCGGGGCTATGGCTACACCTTC	CASSFRGYGYTF
-	TRBD2	TRBV7-2	TRBJ2-1	TGTGCCAGCAGTCCCCCTAGCGGGGGTTCCAATGAGCAGTTCTTC	CASSPPSGGSNEQFF
-	TRBD2	TRBV7-2	TRBJ2-7	TGTGCCAGCAGCTTATCACTAGCGGGAGCCACCGAGCAGTACTTC	CASSLSLAGATEQYF
-	-	TRBV5-1	TRBJ2-5	TGCGCCAGCAGTCAGAAACCCCAGGGCGGTCAAGAGACCCAGTACTTC	CASSQKPQGGQETQYF
-	-	TRBV7-8	TRBJ2-5	TGTGCCAGCAGCCCAGGGCTCTACCAAGAGACCCAGTACTTC	CASSPGLYQETQYF
-	TRBD1	TRBV7-9	TRBJ2-3	TGTGCCAGCAGACGTCATACAGGGGCCACAGATACGCAGTATTTT	CASRRHTGATDTQYF
-	TRBD2	TRBV6-5	TRBJ2-1	TGTGCCAGCACTGTAGCGGGAGGGTCGTACAATGAGCAGTTCTTC	CASTVAGGSYNEQFF
-	-	TRBV28	TRBJ1-2	TGTGCCAGCAGAACCGGCGGAATGGGTGGCTACACCTTC	CASRTGGMGGYTF
-	TRBD1	TRBV28	TRBJ2-2	TGTGCCACTGAGGGACAGCCGAACACCGGGGAGCTGTTTTTT	CATEGQPNTGELFF
-	TRBD1	TRBV15	TRBJ2-7	TGTGCCACCAGCAGAGGGCGGGGACAGGGAGCCTACGAGCAGTACTTC	CATSRGRGQGAYEQYF
-	TRBD2	TRBV19	TRBJ2-1	TGTGCCAGTAGTATCGGGACTAGCTGGAGCTCCTACAATGAGCAGTTCTTC	CASSIGTSWSSYNEQFF
-	-	TRBV6-5	TRBJ2-1	TGTGCCAGCAGTTACGTTTCTAGCTCCGATGAGCAGTTCTTC	CASSYVSSSDEQFF
-	TRBD1	TRBV19	TRBJ1-1	TGTGCCAGTAGTACGGACAGGTTCCCGAACACTGAAGCTTTCTTT	CASSTDRFPNTEAFF
-	TRBD1	TRBV28	TRBJ1-6	TGTGCCAGCAGCCGCTACCAGGGACAGGGTCGTTCACCCCTCCACTTT	CASSRYQGQGRSPLHF
-	TRBD2	TRBV19	TRBJ2-3	TGTGCCAGTAGTAACTCACGGACTAGCGGGGGTACAGATACGCAGTATTTT	CASSNSRTSGGTDTQYF
-	-	TRBV19	TRBJ1-6	TGTGCCAGTACTGGGGACTCGAGCTCCTATAATTCACCCCTCCACTTT	CASTGDSSSYNSPLHF
-	-	TRBV7-3	TRBJ2-3	TGTGCCAGCAGCCCCCTCGCGGGGGCTAGCACAGATACGCAGTATTTT	CASSPLAGASTDTQYF
once	TRBD1	TRBV5-5	TRBJ1-5	TGTGCCAGCAGCTCGGGACAGCATAGCAATCAGCCCCAGCATTTT	CASSSGQHSNQPQHF
-	TRBD2	TRBV4-1	TRBJ2-2	TGCGCCAGCAGCCCAACTAGCGGGGGTGTCACCGGGGAGCTGTTTTTT	CASSPTSGGVTGELFF
-	TRBD1	TRBV4-3	TRBJ2-2	TGCGCCAGCAGACCCTCAGGGACAGGGGACACCGGGGAGCTGTTTTTT	CASRPSGTGDTGELFF
-	TRBD2	TRBV9	TRBJ2-7	TGTGCCAGCAGCAATAGCGGGAGGGCCGGGGAGCAGTACTTC	CASSNSGRAGEQYF
-	-	TRBV7-9	TRBJ1-2	TGTGCCAGCAGCTCAACTCGAGGGGGGGATGGCTACACCTTC	CASSSTRGGDGYTF
-	-	TRBV6-5	TRBJ2-5	TGTGCCAGCAGTTTCGACATATTCGGAGAGACCCAGTACTTC	CASSFDIFGETQYF
-	-	TRBV14	TRBJ1-6	TGTGCCAGCAGCCAAGCAGGTCGAGAACCCCTCCACTTT	CASSQAGREPLHF
-	TRBD2	TRBV11-1	TRBJ2-5	TGTGCCAGCAGCCGCGGACTAGCGAGGGCAGAGACCCAGTACTTC	CASSRGLARAETQYF
-	TRBD2	TRBV6-4	TRBJ2-1	TGTGCCAGCAGTGAGGGGACTAGCAGTCACAATGAGCAGTTCTTC	CASSEGTSSHNEQFF
-	-	TRBV18	TRBJ1-3	TGTGCCAGCTCAGAGACAGTTCCCAGCTCTGGAAACACCATATATTTT	CASSETVPSSGNTIYF
-	-	TRBV5-1	TRBJ2-1	TGCGCCAGCAGCTTGGCCAGAGGCGATGAGCAGTTCTTC	CASSLARGDEQFF
-	TRBD1	TRBV5-4	TRBJ1-2	TGTGCCAGCAGCCAGGGACAGGGGGACCTCTATGGCTACACCTTC	CASSQGQGDLYGYTF
-	TRBD2	TRBV6-6	TRBJ2-1	TGTGCCAGCAGGAATAGCGGGGAGGCTTTGGTTGGGCAGTTCTTC	CASRNSGEALVGQFF
-	-	TRBV7-7	TRBJ2-6	TGTGCTAGCAGCCGAACACAGGCTTCCTCGGCCAACGTCCTGACTTTC	CASSRTQASSANVLTF
-	-	TRBV30	TRBJ1-1	TGTGCCTGGAGTGTACCGAGGGGGTGGGCTTTCTTT	CAWSVPRGWAFF
once	-	TRBV7-8	TRBJ1-1	TGTGCCAGCAGCTTAGATGGGCGGAGGGGTGTAGCTTTCTTT	CASSLDGRRGVAFF
once	-	TRBV7-8	TRBJ2-7	TGTGCCAGCAGCTTAGCTAGGGAAGCGGAAAGCTCCTACGAGCAGTACTTC	CASSLAREAESSYEQYF
-	-	TRBV7-2	TRBJ2-5	TGTGCCAGCACCCGAGGGGGGGTCCAAGAGACCCAGTACTTC	CASTRGGVQETQYF
-	TRBD1	TRBV7-2	TRBJ1-2	TGTGCCAGCAGCTTTAACCAGGGGGACTATGGCTACACCTTC	CASSFNQGDYGYTF
-	TRBD1	TRBV11-3	TRBJ2-5	TGTGCCAGCAGCCCAGGACAGGCTGGGACCCAGTACTTC	CASSPGQAGTQYF
-	-	TRBV27	TRBJ1-2	TGTGCCAGCAGTTTATCTGTCTTGGCATCCTTCACCTTC	CASSLSVLASFTF
-	-	TRBV15	TRBJ1-2	TGTGCCACCAGCGCAGGATTCCGCTATGGCTACACCTTC	CATSAGFRYGYTF
-	TRBD2	TRBV6-6	TRBJ2-7	TGTGCCAGCAGTCCGTTAGCGGGAGGCCGCCTAGGCGAGCAGTACTTC	CASSPLAGGRLGEQYF
-	-	TRBV27	TRBJ2-7	TGTGCCAGCAGTAAACTACTCGGACATCTTTACGAGCAGTACTTC	CASSKLLGHLYEQYF
-	TRBD2	TRBV7-8	TRBJ2-2	TGTGCCAGCAGCTTAGCGGGGACTAGGGGCATCACCGGGGAGCTGTTTTTT	CASSLAGTRGITGELFF
-	-	TRBV5-1	TRBJ1-2	TGCGCCAGCAGCTTGGTCAGGGTCAACTATGGCTACACCTTC	CASSLVRVNYGYTF
-	TRBD1	TRBV10-3	TRBJ1-4	TGTGCCATCAGTGAACGGGACAGGGAAAAACTGTTTTTT	CAISERDREKLFF
-	TRBD1	TRBV5-8	TRBJ2-5	TGTGCCAGCAGCAAGAACCGGGACAGGGGGCAAGAGACCCAGTACTTC	CASSKNRDRGQETQYF
-	TRBD2	TRBV28	TRBJ2-7	TGTGCCAGCACCCTGCGGGGACTAGCACCTTACGAGCAGTACTTC	CASTLRGLAPYEQYF
-	TRBD1	TRBV27	TRBJ2-2	TGTGCCACAAGGACAGGGGTGGGCGGGGAGCTGTTTTTT	CATRTGVGGELFF
-	TRBD1	TRBV4-1	TRBJ2-7	TGCGCCAGCAGCCACATCGGGACAGGGAGGACCTACGAGCAGTACTTC	CASSHIGTGRTYEQYF
-	TRBD1	TRBV5-4	TRBJ1-4	TGTGCCAGCAGCCTGGGACAGGGGTCTGAAAAACTGTTTTTT	CASSLGQGSEKLFF